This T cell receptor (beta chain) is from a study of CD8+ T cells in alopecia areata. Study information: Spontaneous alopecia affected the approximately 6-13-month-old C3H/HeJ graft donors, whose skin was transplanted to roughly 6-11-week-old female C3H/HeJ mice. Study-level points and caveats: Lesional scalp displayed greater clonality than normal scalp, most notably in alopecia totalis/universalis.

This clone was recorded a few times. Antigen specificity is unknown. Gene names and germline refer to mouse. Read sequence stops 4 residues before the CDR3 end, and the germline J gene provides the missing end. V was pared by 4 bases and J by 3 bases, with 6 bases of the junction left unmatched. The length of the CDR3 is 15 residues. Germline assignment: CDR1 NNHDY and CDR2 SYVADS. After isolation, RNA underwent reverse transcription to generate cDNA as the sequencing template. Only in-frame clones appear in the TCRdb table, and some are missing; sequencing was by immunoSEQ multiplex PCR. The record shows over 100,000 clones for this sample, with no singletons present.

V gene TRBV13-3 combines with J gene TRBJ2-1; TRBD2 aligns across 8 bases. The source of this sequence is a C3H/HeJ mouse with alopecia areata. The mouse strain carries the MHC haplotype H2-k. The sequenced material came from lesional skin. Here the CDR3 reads CASSPTGEGYAEQFF. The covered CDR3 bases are TGTGCCAGCAGTCCGACTGGGGAGGGCTATGCT.